This T cell receptor (beta chain) originates from a study of spatial heterogeneity in lung cancer. On the study more broadly: Sequences of the beta chain were consistently detected in greater numbers than alpha-chain sequences.

In its sample, this clonotype ranks as medium-sized (0.01 to 0.1%). What it binds is unknown. Sample time point: sample taken at primary tumor resection. Donation came from approximately 69 patients with untreated early-stage non-small cell lung cancer. Whole RNA came from tumor, nontumor lung or frozen PBMC and was sequenced without being sorted. General study results and limits: There were more appearances of ubiquitous expanded tumor TCRs in blood at resection than at follow-up.

V lost 3 bases, J lost 6 bases, and 12 bases lay in between. The CDR3 has 14 amino acids. The germline CDR1 and CDR2 sequences are MDHEN and SYDVKM. From the 5' RACE reads, TCRdb called clonotypes with MiXCR, one entry per CDR3 protein. This sample yields roughly 10,000 distinct CDR3 sequences, of which around 6% are seen a single time; 25% to 30% belongs to the top ten. This receptor was identified in a male donor with early-stage non-small cell lung cancer. The sample in question was PBMCs, obtained at surgery. The chain links TRBV28 to TRBJ2-4; D may correspond to TRBD1 or TRBD2 (5 bases each). The CDR3 sequence is CASSFRDPPNIQYF. CDR3 bases: TGTGCCAGCAGTTTTCGGGACCCTCCAAACATTCAGTACTTC.